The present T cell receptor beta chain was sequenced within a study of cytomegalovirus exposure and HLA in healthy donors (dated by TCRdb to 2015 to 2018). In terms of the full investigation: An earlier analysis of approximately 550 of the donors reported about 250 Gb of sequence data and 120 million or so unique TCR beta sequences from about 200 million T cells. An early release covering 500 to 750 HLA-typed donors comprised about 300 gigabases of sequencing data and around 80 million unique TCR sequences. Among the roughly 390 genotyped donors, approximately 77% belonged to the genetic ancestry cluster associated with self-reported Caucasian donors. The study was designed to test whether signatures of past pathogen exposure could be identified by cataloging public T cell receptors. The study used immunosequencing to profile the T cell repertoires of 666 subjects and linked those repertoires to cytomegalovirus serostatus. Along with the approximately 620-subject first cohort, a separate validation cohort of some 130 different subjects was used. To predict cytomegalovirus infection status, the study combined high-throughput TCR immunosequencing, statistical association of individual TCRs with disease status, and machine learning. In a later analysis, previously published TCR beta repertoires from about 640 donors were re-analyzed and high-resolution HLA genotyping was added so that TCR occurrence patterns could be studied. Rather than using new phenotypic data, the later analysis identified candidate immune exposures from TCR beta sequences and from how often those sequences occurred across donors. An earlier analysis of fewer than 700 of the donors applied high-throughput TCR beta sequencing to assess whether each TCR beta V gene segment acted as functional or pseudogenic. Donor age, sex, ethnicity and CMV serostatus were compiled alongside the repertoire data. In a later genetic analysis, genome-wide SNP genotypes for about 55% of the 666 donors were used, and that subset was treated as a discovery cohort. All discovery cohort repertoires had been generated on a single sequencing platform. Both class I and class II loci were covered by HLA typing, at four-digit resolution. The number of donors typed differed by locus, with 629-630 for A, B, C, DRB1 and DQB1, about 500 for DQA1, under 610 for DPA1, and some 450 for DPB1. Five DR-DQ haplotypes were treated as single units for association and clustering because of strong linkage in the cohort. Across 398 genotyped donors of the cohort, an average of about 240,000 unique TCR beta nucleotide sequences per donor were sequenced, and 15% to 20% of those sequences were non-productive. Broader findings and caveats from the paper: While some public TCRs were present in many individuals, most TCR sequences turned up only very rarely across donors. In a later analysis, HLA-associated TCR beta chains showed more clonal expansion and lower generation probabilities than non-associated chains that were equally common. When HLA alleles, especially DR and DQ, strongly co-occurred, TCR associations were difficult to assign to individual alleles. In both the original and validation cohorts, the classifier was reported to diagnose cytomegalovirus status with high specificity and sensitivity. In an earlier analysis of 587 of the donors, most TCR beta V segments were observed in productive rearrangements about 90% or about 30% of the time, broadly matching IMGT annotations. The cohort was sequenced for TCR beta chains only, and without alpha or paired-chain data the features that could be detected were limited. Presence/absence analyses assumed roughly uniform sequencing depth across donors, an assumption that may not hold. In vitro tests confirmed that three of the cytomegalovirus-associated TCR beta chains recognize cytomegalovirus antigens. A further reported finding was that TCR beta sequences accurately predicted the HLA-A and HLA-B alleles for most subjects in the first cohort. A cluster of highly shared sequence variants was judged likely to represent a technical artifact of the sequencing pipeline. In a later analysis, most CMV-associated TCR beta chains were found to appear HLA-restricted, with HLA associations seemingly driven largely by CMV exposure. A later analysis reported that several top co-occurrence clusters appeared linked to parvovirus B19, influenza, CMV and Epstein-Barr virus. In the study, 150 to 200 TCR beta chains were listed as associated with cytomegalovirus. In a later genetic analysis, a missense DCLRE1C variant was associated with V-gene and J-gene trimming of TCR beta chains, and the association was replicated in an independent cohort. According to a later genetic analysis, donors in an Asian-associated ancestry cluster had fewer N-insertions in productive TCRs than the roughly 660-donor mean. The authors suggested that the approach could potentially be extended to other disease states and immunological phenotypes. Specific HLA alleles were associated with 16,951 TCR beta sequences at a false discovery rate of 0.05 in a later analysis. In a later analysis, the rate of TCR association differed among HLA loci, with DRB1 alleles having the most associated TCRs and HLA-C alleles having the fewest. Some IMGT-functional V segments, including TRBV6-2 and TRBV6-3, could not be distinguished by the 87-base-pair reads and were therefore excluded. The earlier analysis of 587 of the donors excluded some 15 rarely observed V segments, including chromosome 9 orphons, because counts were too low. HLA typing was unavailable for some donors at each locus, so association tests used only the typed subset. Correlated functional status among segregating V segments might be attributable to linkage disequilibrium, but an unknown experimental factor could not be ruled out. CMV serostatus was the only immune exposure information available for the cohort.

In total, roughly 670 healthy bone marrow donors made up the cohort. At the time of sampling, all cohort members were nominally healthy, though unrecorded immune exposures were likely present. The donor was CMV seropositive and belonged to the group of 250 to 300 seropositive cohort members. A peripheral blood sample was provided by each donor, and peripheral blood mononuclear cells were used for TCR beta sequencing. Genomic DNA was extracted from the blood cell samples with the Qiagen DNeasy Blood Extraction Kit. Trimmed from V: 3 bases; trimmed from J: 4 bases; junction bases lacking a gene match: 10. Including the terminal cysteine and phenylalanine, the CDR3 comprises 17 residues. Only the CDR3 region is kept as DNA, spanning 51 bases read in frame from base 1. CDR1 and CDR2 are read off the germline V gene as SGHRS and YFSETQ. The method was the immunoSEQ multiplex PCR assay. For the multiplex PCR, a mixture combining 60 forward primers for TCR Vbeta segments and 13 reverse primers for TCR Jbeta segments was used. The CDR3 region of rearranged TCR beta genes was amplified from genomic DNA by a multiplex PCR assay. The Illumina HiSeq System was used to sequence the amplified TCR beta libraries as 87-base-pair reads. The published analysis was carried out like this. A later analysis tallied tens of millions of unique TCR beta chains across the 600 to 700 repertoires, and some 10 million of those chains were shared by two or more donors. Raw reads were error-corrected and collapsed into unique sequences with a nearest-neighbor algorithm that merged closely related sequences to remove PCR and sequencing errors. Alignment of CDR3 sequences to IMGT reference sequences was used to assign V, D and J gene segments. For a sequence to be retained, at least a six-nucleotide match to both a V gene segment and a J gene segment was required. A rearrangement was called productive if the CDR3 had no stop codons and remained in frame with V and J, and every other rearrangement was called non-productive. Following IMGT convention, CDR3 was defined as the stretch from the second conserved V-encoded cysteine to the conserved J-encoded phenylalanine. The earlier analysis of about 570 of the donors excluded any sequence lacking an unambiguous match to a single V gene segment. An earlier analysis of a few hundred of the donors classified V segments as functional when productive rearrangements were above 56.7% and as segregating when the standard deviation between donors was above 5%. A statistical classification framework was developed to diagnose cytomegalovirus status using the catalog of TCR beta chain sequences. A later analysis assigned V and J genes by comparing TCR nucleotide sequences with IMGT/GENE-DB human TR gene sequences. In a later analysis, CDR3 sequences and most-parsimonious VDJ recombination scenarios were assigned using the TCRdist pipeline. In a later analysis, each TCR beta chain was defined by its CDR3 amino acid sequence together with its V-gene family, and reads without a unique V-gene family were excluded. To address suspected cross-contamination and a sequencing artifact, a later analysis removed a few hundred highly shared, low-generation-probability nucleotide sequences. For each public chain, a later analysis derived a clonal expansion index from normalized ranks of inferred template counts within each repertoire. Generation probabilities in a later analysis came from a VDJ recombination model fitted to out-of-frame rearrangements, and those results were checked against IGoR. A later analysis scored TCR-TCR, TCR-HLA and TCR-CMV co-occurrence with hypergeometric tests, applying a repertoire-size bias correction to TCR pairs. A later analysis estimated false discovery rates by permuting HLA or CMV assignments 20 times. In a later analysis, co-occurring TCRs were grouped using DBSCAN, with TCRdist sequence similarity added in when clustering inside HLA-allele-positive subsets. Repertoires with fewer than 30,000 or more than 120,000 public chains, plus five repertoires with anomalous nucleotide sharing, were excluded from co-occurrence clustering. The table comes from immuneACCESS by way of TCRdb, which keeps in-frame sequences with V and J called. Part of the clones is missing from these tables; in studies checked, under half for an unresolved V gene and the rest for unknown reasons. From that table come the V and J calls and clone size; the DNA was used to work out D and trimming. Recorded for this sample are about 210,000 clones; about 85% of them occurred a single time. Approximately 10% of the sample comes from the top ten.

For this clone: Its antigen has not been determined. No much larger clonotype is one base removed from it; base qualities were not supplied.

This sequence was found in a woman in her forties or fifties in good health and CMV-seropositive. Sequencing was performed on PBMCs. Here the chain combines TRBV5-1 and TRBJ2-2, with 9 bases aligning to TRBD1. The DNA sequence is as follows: TGCGCCAGCAGCTCCCTTGGGACAGGGACGTTCACCGGGGAGCTGTTTTTT. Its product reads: CASSSLGTGTFTGELFF.